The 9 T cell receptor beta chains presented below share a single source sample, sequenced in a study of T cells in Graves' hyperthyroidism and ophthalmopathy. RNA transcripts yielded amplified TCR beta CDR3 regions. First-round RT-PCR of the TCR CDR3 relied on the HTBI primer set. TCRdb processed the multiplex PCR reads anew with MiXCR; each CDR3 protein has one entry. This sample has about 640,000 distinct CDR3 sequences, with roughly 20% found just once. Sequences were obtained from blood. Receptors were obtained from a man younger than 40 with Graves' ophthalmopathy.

The CDR3 spells CASSSTGVDAEAFF. In nucleotides, the CDR3 is TGTGCCAGCAGTTCCACGGGGGTAGATGCTGAAGCTTTCTTT. This chain uses TRBV6-1 with TRBJ1-1, with D possibly TRBD1 on 5 matching bases. This CDR3 is built from 14 residues. V was shortened by 5 bases and J by 6 bases, with 16 bases between the two germline ends. Germline CDR1 and CDR2: MNHNS and SASEGT.

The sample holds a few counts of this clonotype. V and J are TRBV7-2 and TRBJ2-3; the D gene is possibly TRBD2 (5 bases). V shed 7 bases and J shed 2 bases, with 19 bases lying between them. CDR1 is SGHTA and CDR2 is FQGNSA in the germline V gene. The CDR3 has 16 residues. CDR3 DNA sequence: TGTGCCAGCATCTCTCGAGGGTCTCCCCTCACAGATACGCAGTATTTT. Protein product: CASISRGSPLTDTQYF.

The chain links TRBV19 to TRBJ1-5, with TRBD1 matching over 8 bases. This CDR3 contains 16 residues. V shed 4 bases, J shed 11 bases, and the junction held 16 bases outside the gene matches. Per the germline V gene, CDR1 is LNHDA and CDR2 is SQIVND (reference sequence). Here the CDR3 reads CASSTHAGDRISAQHF. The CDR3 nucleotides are TGTGCCAGTAGTACCCATGCCGGGGACAGGATATCAGCCCAGCATTTT.

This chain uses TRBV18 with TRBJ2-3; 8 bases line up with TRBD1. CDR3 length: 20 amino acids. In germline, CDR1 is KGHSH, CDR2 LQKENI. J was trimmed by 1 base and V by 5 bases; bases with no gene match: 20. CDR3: CASSATPGQAINGGTDTQYF. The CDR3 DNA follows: TGTGCCAGCTCAGCAACCCCGGGACAGGCTATCAACGGTGGCACAGATACGCAGTATTTT. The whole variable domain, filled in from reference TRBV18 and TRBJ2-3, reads NAGVMQNPRHLVRRRGQEARLRCSPMKGHSHVYWYRQLPEEGLKFMVYLQKENIIDESGMPKERFSAEFPKEGPSILRIQQVVRGDSAAYFCASSATPGQAINGGTDTQYFGPGTRLTVL.

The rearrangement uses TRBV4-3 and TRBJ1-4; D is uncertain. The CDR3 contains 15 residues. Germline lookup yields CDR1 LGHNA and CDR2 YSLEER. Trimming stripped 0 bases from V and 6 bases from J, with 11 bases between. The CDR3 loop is CASSQDSRGDEKLFF. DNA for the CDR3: TGCGCCAGCAGCCAAGACAGTCGCGGTGATGAAAAACTGTTTTTT.

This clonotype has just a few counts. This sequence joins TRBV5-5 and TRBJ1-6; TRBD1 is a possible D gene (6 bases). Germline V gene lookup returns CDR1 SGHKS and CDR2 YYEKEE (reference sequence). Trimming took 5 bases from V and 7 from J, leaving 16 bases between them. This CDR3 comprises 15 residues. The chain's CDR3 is CASSSRQEKNSPLHF. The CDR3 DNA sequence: TGTGCCAGCAGTTCTCGACAGGAAAAGAATTCACCCCTCCACTTT.

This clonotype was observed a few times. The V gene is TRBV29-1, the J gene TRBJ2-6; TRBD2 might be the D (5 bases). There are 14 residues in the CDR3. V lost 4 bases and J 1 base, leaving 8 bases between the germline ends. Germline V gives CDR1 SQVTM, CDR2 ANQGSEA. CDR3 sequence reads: CSVGSASGANVLTF. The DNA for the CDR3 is TGCAGCGTTGGTAGCGCATCTGGGGCCAACGTCCTGACTTTC.

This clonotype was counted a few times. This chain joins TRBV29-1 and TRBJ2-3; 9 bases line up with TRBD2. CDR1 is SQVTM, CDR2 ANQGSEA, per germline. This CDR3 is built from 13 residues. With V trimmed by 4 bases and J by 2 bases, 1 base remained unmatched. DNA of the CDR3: TGCAGCGTTGGCGGGAGGGCCACAGATACGCAGTATTTT. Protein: CSVGGRATDTQYF.

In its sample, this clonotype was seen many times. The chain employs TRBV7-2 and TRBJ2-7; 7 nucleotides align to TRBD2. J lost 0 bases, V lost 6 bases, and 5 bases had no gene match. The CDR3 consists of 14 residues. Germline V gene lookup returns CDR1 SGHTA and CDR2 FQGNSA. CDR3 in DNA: TGTGCCAGCAGTTCGGCTAGCGGCTCCTACGAGCAGTACTTC. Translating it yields CASSSASGSYEQYF. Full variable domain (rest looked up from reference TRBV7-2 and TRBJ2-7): GAGVSQSPSNKVTEKGKDVELRCDPISGHTALYWYRQSLGQGLEFLIYFQGNSAPDKSGLPSDRFSAERTGGSVSTLTIQRTQQEDSAVYLCASSSASGSYEQYFGPGTRLTVT.